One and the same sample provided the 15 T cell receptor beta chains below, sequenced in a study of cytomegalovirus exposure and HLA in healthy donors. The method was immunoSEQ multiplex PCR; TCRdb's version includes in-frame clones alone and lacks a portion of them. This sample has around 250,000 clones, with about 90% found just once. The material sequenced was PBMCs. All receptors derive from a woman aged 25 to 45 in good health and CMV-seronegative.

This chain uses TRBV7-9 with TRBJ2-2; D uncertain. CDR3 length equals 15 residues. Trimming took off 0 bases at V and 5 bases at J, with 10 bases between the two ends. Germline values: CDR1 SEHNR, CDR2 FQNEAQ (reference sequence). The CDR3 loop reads CASSLARLGTGELFF. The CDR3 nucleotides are TGTGCCAGCAGCTTAGCGCGGTTGGGGACCGGGGAGCTGTTTTTT.

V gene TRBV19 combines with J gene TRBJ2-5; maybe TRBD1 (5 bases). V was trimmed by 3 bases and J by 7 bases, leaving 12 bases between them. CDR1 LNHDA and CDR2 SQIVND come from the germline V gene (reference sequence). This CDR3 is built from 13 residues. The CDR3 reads CASSIPGRGTQYF. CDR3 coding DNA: TGTGCCAGTAGTATCCCAGGGCGTGGGACCCAGTACTTC.

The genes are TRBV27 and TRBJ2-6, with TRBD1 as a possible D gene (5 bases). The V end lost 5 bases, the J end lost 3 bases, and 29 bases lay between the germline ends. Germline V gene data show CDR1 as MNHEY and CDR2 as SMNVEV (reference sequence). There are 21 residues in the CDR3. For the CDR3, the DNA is TGTGCCAGCAGTCCCAGGCTCTCGACCTCGACCAGGGTGGATGGGGCCAACGTCCTGACTTTC. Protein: CASSPRLSTSTRVDGANVLTF.

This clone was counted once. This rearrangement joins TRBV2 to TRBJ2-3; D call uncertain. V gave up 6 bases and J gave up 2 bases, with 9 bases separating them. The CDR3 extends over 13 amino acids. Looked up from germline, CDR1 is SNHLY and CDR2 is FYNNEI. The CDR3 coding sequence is TGTGCCAGCAGAGGCTTCACCACAGATACGCAGTATTTT. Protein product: CASRGFTTDTQYF. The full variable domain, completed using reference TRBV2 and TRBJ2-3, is EPEVTQTPSHQVTQMGQEVILRCVPISNHLYFYWYRQILGQKVEFLVSFYNNEISEKSEIFDDQFSVERPDGSNFTLKIRSTKLEDSAMYFCASRGFTTDTQYFGPGTRLTVL.

The CDR3 loop is CASSHRTGGTDTQYF. CDR3 coding DNA: TGTGCCAGCAGCCACAGGACAGGGGGCACAGATACGCAGTATTTT. The chain carries TRBV4-2 and TRBJ2-3; TRBD1 aligns across 9 bases. The CDR3 has 15 residues. CDR1 is LGHNA and CDR2 is YNFKEQ in the germline V gene. With V trimmed by 3 bases and J by 1 base, 2 bases remained unmatched.

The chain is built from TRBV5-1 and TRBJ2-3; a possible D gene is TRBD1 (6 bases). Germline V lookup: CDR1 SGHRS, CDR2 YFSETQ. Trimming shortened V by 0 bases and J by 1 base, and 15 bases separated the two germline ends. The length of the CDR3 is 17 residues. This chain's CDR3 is CASSLDPTGGGTDTQYF. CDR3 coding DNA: TGCGCCAGCAGCTTGGACCCGACAGGAGGCGGCACAGATACGCAGTATTTT.

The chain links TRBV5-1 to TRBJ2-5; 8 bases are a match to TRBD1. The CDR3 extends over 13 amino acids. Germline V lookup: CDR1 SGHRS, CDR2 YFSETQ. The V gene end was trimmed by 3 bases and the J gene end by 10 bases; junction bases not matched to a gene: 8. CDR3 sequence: CASSSTGVRDQYF. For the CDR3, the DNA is TGCGCCAGCAGCTCGACAGGGGTGAGGGACCAGTACTTC. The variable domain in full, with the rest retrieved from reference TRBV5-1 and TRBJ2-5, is KAGVTQTPRYLIKTRGQQVTLSCSPISGHRSVSWYQQTPGQGLQFLFEYFSETQRNKGNFPGRFSGRQFSNSRSEMNVSTLELGDSALYLCASSSTGVRDQYFGPGTRLLVL.

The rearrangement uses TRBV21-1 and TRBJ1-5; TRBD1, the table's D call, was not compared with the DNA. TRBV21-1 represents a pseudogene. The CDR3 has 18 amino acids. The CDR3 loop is CASSILRDRVISNQPQHF. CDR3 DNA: TGTGCCAGCAGCATACTCCGGGACAGGGTAATTAGCAATCAGCCCCAGCATTTT.

The CDR3 DNA is TGCGCCAGCAGCCAAGGGCGACCAGTAGCCTACGAGCAGTACTTC. Its translation is CASSQGRPVAYEQYF. The chain combines TRBV4-3 with TRBJ2-7, with D unresolved. From germline, CDR1 is LGHNA and CDR2 YSLEER. V was clipped by 1 base and J by 2 bases, with 12 bases between them. The CDR3 is 15 residues long.

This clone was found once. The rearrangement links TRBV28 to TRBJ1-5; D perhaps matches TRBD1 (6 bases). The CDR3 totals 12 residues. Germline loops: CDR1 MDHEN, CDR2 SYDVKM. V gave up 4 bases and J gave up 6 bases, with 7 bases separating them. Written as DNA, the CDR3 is TGTGCCAGCAGTTCAGGGGTTCAGCCCCAGCATTTT. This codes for CASSSGVQPQHF. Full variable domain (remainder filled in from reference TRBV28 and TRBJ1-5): DVKVTQSSRYLVKRTGEKVFLECVQDMDHENMFWYRQDPGLGLRLIYFSYDVKMKEKGDIPEGYSVSREKKERFSLILESASTNQTSMYLCASSSGVQPQHFGDGTRLSIL.

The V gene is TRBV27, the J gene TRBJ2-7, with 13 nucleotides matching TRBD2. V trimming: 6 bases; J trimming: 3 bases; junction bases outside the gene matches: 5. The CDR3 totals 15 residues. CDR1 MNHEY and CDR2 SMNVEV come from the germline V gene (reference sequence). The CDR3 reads CASSERLAGGYEQYF. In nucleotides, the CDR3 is TGTGCCAGCAGCGAACGACTAGCGGGAGGCTACGAGCAGTACTTC.

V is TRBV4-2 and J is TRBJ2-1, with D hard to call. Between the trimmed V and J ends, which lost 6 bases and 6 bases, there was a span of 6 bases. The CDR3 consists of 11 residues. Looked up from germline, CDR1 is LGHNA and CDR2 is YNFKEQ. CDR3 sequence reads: CASSPGNEQFF. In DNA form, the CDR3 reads TGTGCCAGCAGTCCAGGCAATGAGCAGTTCTTC.

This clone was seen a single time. The DNA for the CDR3 is TGTGCCATCAGTCCCGGGACTAGCCCCTCGGGCAATGAGCAGTTCTTC. Its translation is CAISPGTSPSGNEQFF. This chain links TRBV10-3 with TRBJ2-1; 9 bases fit TRBD2. The CDR3 spans 16 residues. The germline V gene encodes CDR1 ENHRY and CDR2 SYGVKD. With V trimmed by 5 bases and J by 6 bases, 11 bases remained unmatched.

DNA of the CDR3: TGCGCCAGCAGCTTGGTACAGCCTAACTATGGCTACACCTTC. As protein: CASSLVQPNYGYTF. The chain combines TRBV5-1 with TRBJ1-2; D is uncertain. V lost 0 bases to trimming and J lost 0 bases, with 6 bases between them. This CDR3 comprises 14 residues. Germline CDR1 is SGHRS and CDR2 is YFSETQ. Using reference TRBV5-1 and TRBJ1-2 for the parts outside the CDR3, the full variable domain is KAGVTQTPRYLIKTRGQQVTLSCSPISGHRSVSWYQQTPGQGLQFLFEYFSETQRNKGNFPGRFSGRQFSNSRSEMNVSTLELGDSALYLCASSLVQPNYGYTFGSGTRLTVV.

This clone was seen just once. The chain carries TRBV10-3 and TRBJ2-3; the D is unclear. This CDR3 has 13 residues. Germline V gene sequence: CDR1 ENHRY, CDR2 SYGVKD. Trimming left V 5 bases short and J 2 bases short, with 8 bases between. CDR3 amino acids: CAISYGDTDTQYF. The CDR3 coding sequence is TGTGCCATCAGTTACGGCGACACAGATACGCAGTATTTT.